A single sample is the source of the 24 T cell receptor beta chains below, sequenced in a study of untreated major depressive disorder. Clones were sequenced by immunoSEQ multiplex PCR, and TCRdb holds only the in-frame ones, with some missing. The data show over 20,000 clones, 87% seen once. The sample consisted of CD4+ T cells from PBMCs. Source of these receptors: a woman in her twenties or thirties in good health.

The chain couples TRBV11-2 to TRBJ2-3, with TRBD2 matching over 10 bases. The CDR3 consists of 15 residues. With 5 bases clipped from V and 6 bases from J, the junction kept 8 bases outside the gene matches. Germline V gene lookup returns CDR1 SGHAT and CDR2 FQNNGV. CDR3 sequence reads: CASSLSGGAWDTQYF. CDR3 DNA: TGTGCCAGCAGCCTCAGCGGGGGGGCTTGGGATACGCAGTATTTT.

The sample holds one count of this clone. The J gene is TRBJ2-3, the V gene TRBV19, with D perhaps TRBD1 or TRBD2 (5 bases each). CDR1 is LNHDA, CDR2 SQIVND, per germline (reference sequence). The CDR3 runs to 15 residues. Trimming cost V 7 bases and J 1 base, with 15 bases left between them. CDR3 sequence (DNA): TGTGCCAGTAAAAGGGGACGAGAGCGCACAGATACGCAGTATTTT. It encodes CASKRGRERTDTQYF.

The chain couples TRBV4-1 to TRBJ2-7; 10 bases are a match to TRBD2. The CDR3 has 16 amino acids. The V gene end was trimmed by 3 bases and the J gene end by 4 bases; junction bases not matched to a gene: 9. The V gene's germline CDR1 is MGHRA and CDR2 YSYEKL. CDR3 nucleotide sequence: TGCGCCAGCAGCCACGCCGGGACTAGCGCGAAGTACGAGCAGTACTTC. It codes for CASSHAGTSAKYEQYF.

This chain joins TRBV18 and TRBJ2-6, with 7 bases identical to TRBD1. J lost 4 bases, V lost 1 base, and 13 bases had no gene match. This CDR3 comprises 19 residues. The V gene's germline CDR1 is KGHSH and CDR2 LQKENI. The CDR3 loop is CASSPLQLGGAPGANVLTF. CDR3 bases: TGTGCCAGCTCACCACTTCAGCTAGGGGGCGCACCAGGGGCCAACGTCCTGACTTTC.

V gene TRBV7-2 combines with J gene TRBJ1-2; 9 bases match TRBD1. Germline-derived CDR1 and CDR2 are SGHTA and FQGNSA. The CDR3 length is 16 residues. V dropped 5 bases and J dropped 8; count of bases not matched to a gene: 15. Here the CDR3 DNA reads TGTGCCAGCAGCACCCCTGGCCGACAGGGGGTATCCGGCTACACCTTC. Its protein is CASSTPGRQGVSGYTF.

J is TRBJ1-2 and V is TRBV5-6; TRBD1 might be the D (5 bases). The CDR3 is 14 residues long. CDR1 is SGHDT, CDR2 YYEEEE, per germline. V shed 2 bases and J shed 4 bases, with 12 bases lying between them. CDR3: CASSLSEGFYGYTF. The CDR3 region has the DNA TGTGCCAGCAGCTTATCGGAGGGGTTCTATGGCTACACCTTC. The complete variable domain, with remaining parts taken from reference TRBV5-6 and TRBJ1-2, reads DAGVTQSPTHLIKTRGQQVTLRCSPKSGHDTVSWYQQALGQGPQFIFQYYEEEERQRGNFPDRFSGHQFPNYSSELNVNALLLGDSALYLCASSLSEGFYGYTFGSGTRLTVV.

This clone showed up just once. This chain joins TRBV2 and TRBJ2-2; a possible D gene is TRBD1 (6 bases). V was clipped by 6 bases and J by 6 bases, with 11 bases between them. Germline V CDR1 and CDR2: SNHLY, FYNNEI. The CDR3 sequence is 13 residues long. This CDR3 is CASSLQGSGELFF. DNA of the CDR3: TGTGCCAGCAGCTTACAGGGCTCCGGGGAGCTGTTTTTT.

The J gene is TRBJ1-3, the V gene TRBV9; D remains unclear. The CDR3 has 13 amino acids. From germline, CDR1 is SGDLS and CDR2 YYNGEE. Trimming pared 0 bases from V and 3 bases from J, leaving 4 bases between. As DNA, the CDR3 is TGTGCCAGCAGCGTAGCAGGTGGAAACACCATATATTTT. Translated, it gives CASSVAGGNTIYF.

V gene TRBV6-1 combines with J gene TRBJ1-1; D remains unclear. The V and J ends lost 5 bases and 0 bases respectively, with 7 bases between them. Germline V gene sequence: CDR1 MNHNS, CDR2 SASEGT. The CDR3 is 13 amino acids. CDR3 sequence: CASSRHLNTEAFF. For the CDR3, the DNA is TGTGCCAGCAGTCGCCACTTGAACACTGAAGCTTTCTTT.

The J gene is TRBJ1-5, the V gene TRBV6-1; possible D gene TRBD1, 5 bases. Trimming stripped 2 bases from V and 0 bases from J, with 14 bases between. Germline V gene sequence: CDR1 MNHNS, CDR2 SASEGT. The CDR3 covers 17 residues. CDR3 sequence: CASSERGASNSNQPQHF. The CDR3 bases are TGTGCCAGCAGTGAAAGGGGTGCCTCCAATAGCAATCAGCCCCAGCATTTT.

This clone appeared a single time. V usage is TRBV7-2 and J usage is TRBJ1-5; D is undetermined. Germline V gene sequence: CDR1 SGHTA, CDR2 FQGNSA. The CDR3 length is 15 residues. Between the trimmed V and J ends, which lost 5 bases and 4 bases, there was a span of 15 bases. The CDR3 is CASSPWTARNQPQHF. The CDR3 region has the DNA TGTGCCAGCAGCCCCTGGACGGCGAGAAATCAGCCCCAGCATTTT.

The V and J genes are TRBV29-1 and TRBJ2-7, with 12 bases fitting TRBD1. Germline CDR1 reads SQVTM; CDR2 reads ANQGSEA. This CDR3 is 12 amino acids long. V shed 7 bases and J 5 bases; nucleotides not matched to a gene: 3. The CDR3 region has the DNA TGCAGCGAGGGGACAGGGGGCCACGAGCAGTACTTC. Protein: CSEGTGGHEQYF.

This CDR3 reads CAISSDRGNYGYTF. DNA of the CDR3: TGTGCCATCAGCAGCGACAGGGGTAACTATGGCTACACCTTC. The V call is TRBV10-3, the J call TRBJ1-2; 8 bases are shared with TRBD1. The CDR3 length is 14 residues. J was trimmed by 1 base and V by 6 bases; bases with no gene match: 4. Germline CDR1 ENHRY, CDR2 SYGVKD.

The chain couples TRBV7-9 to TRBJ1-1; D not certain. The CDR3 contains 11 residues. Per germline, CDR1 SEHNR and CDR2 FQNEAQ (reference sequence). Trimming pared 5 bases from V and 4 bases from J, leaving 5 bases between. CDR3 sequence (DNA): TGTGCCAGCAGCGCTTCCACTGAAGCTTTCTTT. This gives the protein CASSASTEAFF.

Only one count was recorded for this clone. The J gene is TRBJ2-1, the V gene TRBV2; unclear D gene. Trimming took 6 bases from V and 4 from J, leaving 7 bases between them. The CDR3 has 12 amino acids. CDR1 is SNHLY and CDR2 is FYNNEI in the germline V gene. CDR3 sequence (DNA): TGTGCCAGCAGGCAGCTGTACAATGAGCAGTTCTTC. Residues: CASRQLYNEQFF. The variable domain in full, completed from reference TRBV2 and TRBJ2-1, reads EPEVTQTPSHQVTQMGQEVILRCVPISNHLYFYWYRQILGQKVEFLVSFYNNEISEKSEIFDDQFSVERPDGSNFTLKIRSTKLEDSAMYFCASRQLYNEQFFGPGTRLTVL.

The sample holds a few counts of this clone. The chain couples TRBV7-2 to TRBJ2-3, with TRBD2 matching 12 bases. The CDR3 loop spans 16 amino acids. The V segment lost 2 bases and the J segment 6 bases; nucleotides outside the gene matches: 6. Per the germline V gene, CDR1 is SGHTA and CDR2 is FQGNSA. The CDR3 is CASSLSPSGGADTQYF. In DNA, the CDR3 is TGTGCCAGCAGCTTATCGCCTAGCGGGGGGGCGGATACGCAGTATTTT.

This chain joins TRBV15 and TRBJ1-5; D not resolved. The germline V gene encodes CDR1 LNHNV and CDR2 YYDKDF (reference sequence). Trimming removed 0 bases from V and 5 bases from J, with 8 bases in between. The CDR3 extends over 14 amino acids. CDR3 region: CATSREGYDQPQHF. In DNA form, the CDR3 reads TGTGCCACCAGCAGAGAGGGGTATGATCAGCCCCAGCATTTT.

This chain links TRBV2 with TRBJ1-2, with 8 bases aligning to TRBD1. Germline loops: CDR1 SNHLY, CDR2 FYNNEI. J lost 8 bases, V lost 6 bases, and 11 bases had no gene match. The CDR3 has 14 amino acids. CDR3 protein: CASSATGAMYGYTF. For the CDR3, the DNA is TGTGCCAGCAGCGCGACAGGGGCTATGTACGGCTACACCTTC. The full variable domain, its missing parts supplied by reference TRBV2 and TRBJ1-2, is EPEVTQTPSHQVTQMGQEVILRCVPISNHLYFYWYRQILGQKVEFLVSFYNNEISEKSEIFDDQFSVERPDGSNFTLKIRSTKLEDSAMYFCASSATGAMYGYTFGSGTRLTVV.

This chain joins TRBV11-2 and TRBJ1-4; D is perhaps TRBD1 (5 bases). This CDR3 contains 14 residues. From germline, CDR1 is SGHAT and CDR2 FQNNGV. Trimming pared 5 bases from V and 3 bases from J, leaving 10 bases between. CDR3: CASSRQTSNEKLFF. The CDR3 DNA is TGTGCCAGCAGCCGACAGACTTCTAATGAAAAACTGTTTTTT.

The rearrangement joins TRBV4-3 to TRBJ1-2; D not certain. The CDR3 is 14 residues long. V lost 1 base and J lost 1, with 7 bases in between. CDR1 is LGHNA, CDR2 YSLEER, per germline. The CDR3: CASSQGRNNYGYTF. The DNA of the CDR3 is TGCGCCAGCAGCCAAGGGCGGAATAACTATGGCTACACCTTC.

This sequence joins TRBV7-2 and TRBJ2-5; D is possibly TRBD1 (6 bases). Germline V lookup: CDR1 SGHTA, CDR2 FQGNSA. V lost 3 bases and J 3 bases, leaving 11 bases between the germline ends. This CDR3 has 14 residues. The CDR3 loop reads CASSFLGGKETQYF. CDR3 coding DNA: TGTGCCAGCAGCTTTCTTGGGGGCAAAGAGACCCAGTACTTC.

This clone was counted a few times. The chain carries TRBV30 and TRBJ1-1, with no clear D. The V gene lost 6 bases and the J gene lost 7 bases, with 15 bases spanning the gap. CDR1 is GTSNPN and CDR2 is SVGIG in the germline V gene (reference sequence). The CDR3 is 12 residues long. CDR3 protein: CACKRARDEAFF. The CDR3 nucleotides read TGTGCCTGTAAAAGGGCAAGGGATGAAGCTTTCTTT.

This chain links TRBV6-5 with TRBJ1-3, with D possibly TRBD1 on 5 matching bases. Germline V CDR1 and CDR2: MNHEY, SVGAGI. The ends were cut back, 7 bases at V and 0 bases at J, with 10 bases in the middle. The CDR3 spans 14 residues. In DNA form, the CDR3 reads TGTGCCAGCATGGAGGGGTTCTCTGGAAACACCATATATTTT. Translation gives CASMEGFSGNTIYF.

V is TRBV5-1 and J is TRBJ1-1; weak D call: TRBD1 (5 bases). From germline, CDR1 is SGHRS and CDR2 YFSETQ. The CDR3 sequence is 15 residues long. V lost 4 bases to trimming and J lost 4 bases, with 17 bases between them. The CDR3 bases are TGCGCCAGCAGCCAGGGCGGGGCTCGGTTCACTGAAGCTTTCTTT. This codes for CASSQGGARFTEAFF.